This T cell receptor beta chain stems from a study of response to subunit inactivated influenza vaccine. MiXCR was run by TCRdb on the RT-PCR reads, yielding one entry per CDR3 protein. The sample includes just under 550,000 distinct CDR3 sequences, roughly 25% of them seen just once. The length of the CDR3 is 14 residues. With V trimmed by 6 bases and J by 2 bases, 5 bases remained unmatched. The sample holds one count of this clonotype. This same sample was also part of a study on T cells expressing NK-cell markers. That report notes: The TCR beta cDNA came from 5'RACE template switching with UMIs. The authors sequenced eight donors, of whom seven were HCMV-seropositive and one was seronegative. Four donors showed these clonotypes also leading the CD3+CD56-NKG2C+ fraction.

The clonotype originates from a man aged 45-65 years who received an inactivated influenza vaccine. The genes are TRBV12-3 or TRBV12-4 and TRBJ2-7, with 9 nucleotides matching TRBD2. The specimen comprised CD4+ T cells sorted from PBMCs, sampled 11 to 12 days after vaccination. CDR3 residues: CASRGSGRPYEQYF. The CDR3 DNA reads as TGTGCCAGCAGAGGGAGCGGGAGGCCCTACGAGCAGTACTTC.